This T cell receptor beta chain came from a study of T cell responses to AZD1222 COVID-19 vaccine. General observations from the study: Elevations in Spike-specific TCR breadth and depth followed administration of two AZD1222 doses.

Of note for this clone: The antigen is unknown.

This CDR3 contains 14 residues. Deletions cut 2 bases from V and 4 bases from J, with 11 bases between. From germline, CDR1 is LNHDA and CDR2 SQIVND (reference sequence). The data were produced by immunoSEQ multiplex PCR, yet TCRdb's version contains in-frame clones alone and is incomplete. The profile shows 50,000 to 65,000 clones, around 90% of them singletons. This sequence originates from an adult who received the AZD1222 COVID-19 vaccine. This sequence joins TRBV19 and TRBJ1-2, with a possible D match to TRBD1 (5 bases). This material consisted of peripheral blood, taken 28 days after the second AZD1222 dose. CDR3 residues: CASSITPGIYGYTF. The CDR3 DNA reads as TGTGCCAGTAGTATAACCCCAGGGATCTATGGCTACACCTTC.